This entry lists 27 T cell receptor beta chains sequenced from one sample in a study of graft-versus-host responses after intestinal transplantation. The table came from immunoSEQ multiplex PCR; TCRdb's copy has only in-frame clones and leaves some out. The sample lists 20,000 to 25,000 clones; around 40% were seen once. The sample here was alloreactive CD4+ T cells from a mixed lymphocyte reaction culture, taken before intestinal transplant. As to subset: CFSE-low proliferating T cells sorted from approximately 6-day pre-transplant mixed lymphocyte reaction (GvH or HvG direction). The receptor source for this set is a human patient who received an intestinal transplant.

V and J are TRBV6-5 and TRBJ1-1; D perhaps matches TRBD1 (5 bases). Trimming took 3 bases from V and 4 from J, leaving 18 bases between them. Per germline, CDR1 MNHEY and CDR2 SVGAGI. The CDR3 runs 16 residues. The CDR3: CASSYLYGAGGTEAFF. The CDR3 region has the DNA TGTGCCAGCAGTTATTTGTACGGGGCCGGGGGCACTGAAGCTTTCTTT.

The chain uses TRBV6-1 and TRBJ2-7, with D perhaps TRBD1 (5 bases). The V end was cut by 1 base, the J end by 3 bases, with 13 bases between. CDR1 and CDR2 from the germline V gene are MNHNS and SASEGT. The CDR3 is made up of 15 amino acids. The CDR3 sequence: CASSEGPGRNYEQYF. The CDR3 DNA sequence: TGTGCCAGCAGTGAAGGGCCAGGGCGCAACTACGAGCAGTACTTC.

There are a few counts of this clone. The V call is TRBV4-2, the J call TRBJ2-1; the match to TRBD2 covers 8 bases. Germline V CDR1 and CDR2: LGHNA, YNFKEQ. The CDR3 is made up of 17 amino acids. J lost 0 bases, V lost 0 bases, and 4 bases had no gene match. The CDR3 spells CASSQDPSGSSYNEQFF. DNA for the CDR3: TGTGCCAGCAGCCAAGACCCGAGCGGGAGCTCCTACAATGAGCAGTTCTTC.

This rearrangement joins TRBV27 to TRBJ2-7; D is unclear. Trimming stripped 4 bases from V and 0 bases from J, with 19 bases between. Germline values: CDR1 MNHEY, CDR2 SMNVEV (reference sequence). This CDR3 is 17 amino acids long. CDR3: CASSSSYTYRNSYEQYF. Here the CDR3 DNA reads TGTGCCAGCAGTTCATCCTATACGTACAGAAACTCCTACGAGCAGTACTTC.

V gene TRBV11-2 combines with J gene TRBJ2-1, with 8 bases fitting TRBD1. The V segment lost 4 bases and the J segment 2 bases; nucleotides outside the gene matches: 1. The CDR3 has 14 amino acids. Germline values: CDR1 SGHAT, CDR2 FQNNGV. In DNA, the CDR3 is TGTGCCAGCAGCTCGGGACAGGCCTACAATGAGCAGTTCTTC. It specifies CASSSGQAYNEQFF.

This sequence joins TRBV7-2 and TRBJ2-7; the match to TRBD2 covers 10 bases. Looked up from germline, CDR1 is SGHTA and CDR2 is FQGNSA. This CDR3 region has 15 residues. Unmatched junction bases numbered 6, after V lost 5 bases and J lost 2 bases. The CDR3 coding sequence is TGTGCCAGCAGCGAAAATAGCGGGAGGCCCTACGAGCAGTACTTC. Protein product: CASSENSGRPYEQYF.

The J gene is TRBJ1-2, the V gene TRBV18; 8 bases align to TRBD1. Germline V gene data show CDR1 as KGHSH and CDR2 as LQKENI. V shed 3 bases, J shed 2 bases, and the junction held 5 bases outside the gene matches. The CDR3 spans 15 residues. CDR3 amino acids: CASSPMRQGNYGYTF. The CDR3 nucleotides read TGTGCCAGCTCACCTATGAGACAGGGGAACTATGGCTACACCTTC.

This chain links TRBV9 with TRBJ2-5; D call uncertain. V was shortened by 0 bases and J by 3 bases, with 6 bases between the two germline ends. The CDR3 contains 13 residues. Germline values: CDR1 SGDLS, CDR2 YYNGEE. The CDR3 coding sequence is TGTGCCAGCAGCGTAGGCAGTGAAGAGACCCAGTACTTC. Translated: CASSVGSEETQYF.

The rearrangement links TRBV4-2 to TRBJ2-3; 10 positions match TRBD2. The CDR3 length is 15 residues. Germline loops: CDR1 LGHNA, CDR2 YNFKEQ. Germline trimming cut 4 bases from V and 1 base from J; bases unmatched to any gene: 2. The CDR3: CASSLGTSGTDTQYF. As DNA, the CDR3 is TGTGCCAGCAGCCTAGGGACTAGCGGCACAGATACGCAGTATTTT.

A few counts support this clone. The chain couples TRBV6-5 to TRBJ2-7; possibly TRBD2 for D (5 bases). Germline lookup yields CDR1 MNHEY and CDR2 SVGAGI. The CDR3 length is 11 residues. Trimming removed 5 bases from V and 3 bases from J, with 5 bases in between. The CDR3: CASSGLYEQYF. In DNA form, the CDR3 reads TGTGCCAGCAGTGGACTCTACGAGCAGTACTTC.

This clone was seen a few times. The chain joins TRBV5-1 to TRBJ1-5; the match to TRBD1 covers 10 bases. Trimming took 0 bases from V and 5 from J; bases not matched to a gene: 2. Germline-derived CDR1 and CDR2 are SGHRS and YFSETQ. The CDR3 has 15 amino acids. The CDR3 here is CASSLGTGGYQPQHF. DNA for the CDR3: TGCGCCAGCAGCTTGGGGACAGGGGGGTATCAGCCCCAGCATTTT.

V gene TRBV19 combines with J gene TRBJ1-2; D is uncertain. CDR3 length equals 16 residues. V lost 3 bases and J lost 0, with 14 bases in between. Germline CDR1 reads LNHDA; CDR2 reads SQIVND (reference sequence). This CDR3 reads CASSMRAVTSNYGYTF. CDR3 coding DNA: TGTGCCAGTAGTATGAGGGCAGTCACCTCTAACTATGGCTACACCTTC.

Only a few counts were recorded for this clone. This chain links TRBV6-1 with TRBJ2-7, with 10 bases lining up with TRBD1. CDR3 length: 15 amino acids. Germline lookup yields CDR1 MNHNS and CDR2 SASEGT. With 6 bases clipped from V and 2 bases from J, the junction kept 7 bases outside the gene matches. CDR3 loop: CASRTIGTGAYEQYF. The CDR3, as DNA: TGTGCCAGCAGAACCATTGGGACAGGGGCCTACGAGCAGTACTTC.

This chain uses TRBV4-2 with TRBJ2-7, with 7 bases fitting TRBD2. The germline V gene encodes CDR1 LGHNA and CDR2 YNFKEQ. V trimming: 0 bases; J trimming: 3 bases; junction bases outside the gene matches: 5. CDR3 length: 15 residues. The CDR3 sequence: CASSQDSRELYEQYF. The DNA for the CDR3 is TGTGCCAGCAGCCAAGACTCGCGGGAGCTCTACGAGCAGTACTTC.

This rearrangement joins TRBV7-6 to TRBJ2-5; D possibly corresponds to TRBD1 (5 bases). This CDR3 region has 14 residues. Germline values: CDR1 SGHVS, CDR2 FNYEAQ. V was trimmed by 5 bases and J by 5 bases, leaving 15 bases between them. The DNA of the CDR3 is TGTGCCAGCAGCACCCCGGACAAGTTGGAGACCCAGTACTTC. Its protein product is CASSTPDKLETQYF.

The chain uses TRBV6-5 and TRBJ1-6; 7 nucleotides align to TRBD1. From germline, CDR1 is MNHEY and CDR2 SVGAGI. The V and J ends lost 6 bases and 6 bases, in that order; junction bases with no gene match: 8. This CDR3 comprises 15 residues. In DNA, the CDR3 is TGTGCCAGCAGACCGCCGGGACAGTTTAATTCACCCCTCCACTTT. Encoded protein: CASRPPGQFNSPLHF.

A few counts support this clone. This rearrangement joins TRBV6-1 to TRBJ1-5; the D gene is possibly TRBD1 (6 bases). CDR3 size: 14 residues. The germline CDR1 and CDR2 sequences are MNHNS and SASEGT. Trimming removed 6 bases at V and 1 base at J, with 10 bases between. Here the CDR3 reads CASRTGRSNQPQHF. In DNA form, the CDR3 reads TGTGCCAGCAGAACAGGGCGGAGCAATCAGCCCCAGCATTTT.

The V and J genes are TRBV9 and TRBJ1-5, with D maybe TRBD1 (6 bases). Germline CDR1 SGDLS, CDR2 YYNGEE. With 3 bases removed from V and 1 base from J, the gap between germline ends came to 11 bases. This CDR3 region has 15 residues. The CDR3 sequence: CASSAGGSSNQPQHF. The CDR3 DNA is TGTGCCAGCAGCGCGGGGGGCTCGAGCAATCAGCCCCAGCATTTT.

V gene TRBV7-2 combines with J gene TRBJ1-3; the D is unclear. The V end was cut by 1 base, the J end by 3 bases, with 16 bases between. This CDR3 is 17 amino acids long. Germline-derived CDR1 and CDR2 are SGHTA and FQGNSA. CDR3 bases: TGTGCCAGCAGCTTAGTTTATACCGTCTGGAGTGGAAACACCATATATTTT. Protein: CASSLVYTVWSGNTIYF.

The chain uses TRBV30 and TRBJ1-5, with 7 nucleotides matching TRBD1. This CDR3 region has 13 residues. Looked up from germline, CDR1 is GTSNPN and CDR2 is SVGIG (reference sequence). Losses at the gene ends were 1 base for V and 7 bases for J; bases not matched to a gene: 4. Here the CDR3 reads CAWSGGGRQPQHF. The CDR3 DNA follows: TGTGCCTGGAGTGGAGGGGGCAGACAGCCCCAGCATTTT. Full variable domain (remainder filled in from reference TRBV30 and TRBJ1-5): SQTIHQWPATLVQPVGSPLSLECTVEGTSNPNLYWYRQAAGRGLQLLFYSVGIGQISSEVPQNLSASRPQDRQFILSSKKLLLSDSGFYLCAWSGGGRQPQHFGDGTRLSIL.

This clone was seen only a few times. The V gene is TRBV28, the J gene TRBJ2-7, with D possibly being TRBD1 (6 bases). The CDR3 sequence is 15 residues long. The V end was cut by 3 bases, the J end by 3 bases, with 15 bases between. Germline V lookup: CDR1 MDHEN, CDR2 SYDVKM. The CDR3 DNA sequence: TGTGCCAGCAGTTTGGATACAGGGTCAGTCTACGAGCAGTACTTC. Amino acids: CASSLDTGSVYEQYF.

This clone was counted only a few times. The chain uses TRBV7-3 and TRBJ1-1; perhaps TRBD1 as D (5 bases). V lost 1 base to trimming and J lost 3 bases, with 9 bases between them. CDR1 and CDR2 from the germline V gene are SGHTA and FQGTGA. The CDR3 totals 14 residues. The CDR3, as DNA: TGTGCCAGCAGCTTAAGCCCGGGGGACACTGAAGCTTTCTTT. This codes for CASSLSPGDTEAFF.

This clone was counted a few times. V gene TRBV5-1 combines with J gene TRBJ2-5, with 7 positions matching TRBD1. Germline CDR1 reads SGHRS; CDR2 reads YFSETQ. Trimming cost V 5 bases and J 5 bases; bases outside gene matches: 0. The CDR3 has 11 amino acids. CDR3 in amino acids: CASRGQETQYF. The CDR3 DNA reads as TGCGCCAGCAGGGGACAGGAGACCCAGTACTTC.

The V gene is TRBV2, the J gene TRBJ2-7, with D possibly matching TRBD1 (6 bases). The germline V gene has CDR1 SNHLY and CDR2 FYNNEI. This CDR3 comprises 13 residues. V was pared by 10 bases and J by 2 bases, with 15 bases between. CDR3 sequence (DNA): TGTGCCACCTCCGGGACATCTACCTACGAGCAGTACTTC. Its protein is CATSGTSTYEQYF.

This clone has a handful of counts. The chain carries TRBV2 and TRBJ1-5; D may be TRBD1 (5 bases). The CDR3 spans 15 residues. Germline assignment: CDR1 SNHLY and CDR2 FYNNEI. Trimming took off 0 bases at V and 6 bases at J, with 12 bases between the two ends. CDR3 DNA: TGTGCCAGCAGTGAAGCCCCGAGGGGAGGTCAGCCCCAGCATTTT. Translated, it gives CASSEAPRGGQPQHF. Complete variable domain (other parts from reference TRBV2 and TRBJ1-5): EPEVTQTPSHQVTQMGQEVILRCVPISNHLYFYWYRQILGQKVEFLVSFYNNEISEKSEIFDDQFSVERPDGSNFTLKIRSTKLEDSAMYFCASSEAPRGGQPQHFGDGTRLSIL.

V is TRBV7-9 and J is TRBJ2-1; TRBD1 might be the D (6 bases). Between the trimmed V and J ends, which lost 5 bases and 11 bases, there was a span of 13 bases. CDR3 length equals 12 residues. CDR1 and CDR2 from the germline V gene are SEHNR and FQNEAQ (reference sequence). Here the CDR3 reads CASSEGQIKQFF. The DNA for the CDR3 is TGTGCCAGCAGCGAAGGACAGATAAAGCAGTTCTTC.

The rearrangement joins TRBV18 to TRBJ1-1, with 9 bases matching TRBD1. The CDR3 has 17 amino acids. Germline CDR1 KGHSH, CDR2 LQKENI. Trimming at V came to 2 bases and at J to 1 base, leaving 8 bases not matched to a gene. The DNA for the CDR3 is TGTGCCAGCTCACCAAGGGGACAGGGAGCGGCGAACACTGAAGCTTTCTTT. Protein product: CASSPRGQGAANTEAFF.